The next 22 T cell receptor beta chains were all read from a single sample in a study of PD-L1 blockade in urothelial cancer. Time point noted: pretreatment peripheral blood. Libraries were prepared by immunoSEQ multiplex PCR; TCRdb keeps only in-frame clonotypes and omits some of them. Among 30,000 to 40,000 clones listed, 84% were seen once. This specimen was PBMCs, taken around atezolizumab (anti-PD-L1) treatment. These receptors originate from a man in his sixties with urothelial cancer.

This chain connects TRBV7-3 to TRBJ1-1, with 8 nucleotides matching TRBD1. The CDR3 totals 13 residues. Germline lookup yields CDR1 SGHTA and CDR2 FQGTGA. V was pared by 5 bases and J by 4 bases, with 3 bases of the junction left unmatched. In DNA, the CDR3 is TGTGCCAGCAGCCCCGGACAGGGCACTGAAGCTTTCTTT. Amino acids: CASSPGQGTEAFF.

This clone was recorded once. The rearrangement links TRBV5-1 to TRBJ2-3; 7 bases are a match to TRBD1. The CDR3 totals 14 residues. The junction had 2 bases not matched to a gene; V was cut back by 0 bases and J by 4 bases. Germline CDR1 SGHRS, CDR2 YFSETQ. CDR3 region: CASSLVGGADTQYF. Here the CDR3 DNA reads TGCGCCAGCAGCTTGGTAGGGGGCGCAGATACGCAGTATTTT.

The genes are TRBV10-3 and TRBJ2-5, with 7 bases aligning to TRBD2. The CDR3 consists of 13 residues. After removal of 6 bases from V and 5 bases from J, the junction contained 6 bases not matched to a gene. Germline assignment: CDR1 ENHRY and CDR2 SYGVKD. The CDR3 region is CAIRSGGAETQYF. The CDR3 nucleotides are TGTGCCATCAGATCGGGAGGCGCGGAGACCCAGTACTTC.

V is TRBV5-6 and J is TRBJ1-2, with unresolved D. The length of the CDR3 is 15 residues. V shed 4 bases and J shed 6 bases, with 19 bases lying between them. Germline CDR1 and CDR2: SGHDT and YYEEEE. The CDR3 loop is CASSARTLTYHGYTF. The CDR3 nucleotides read TGTGCCAGCAGCGCAAGGACTCTAACTTACCATGGCTACACCTTC. Variable domain in full (rest from reference TRBV5-6 and TRBJ1-2): DAGVTQSPTHLIKTRGQQVTLRCSPKSGHDTVSWYQQALGQGPQFIFQYYEEEERQRGNFPDRFSGHQFPNYSSELNVNALLLGDSALYLCASSARTLTYHGYTFGSGTRLTVV.

The V gene is TRBV6-4, the J gene TRBJ2-7; D remains ambiguous. The CDR3 consists of 13 residues. The V end lost 8 bases, the J end lost 3 bases, and 14 bases lay between the germline ends. Germline V gene sequence: CDR1 MRHNA, CDR2 SNTAGT. For the CDR3, the DNA is TGTGCCAGCGCGAGTTTCCCAGGCTACGAGCAGTACTTC. Translating it yields CASASFPGYEQYF.

DNA for the CDR3: TGTGCCAGCAGCTTCGGGGGGCTAGCGAACAATGAGCAGTTCTTC. Protein product: CASSFGGLANNEQFF. The chain uses TRBV11-3 and TRBJ2-1, with TRBD2 as a possible D gene (7 bases). Per the germline V gene, CDR1 is SGHNT and CDR2 is YENEEA. The CDR3 extends over 15 amino acids. V was shortened by 3 bases and J by 5 bases, with 14 bases between the two germline ends.

CDR3 region: CASSAGTSGARSGELFF. The CDR3, as DNA: TGTGCCAGCAGCGCCGGGACTAGCGGGGCAAGGAGCGGGGAGCTGTTTTTT. The genes are TRBV9 and TRBJ2-2, with 13 bases lining up with TRBD2. Germline V gene lookup returns CDR1 SGDLS and CDR2 YYNGEE. The J segment lost 7 bases and the V segment lost 3 bases, leaving 9 bases of the junction unmatched. The CDR3 extends over 17 amino acids.

A few counts support this clone. The rearrangement uses TRBV4-2 and TRBJ2-3, with 8 bases fitting TRBD2. CDR1 LGHNA and CDR2 YNFKEQ come from the germline V gene. The CDR3 runs 13 residues. Trimming took 4 bases from V and 6 from J; bases not matched to a gene: 3. Written as DNA, the CDR3 is TGTGCCAGCAGCCCCGGGAGGGCGGATACGCAGTATTTT. Translated: CASSPGRADTQYF.

The chain uses TRBV6-6 and TRBJ2-1; 10 nucleotides line up with TRBD2. Germline loops: CDR1 MNHNY, CDR2 SVGAGI (reference sequence). The CDR3 length is 16 residues. The V segment lost 6 bases and the J segment 6 bases; nucleotides outside the gene matches: 11. The CDR3, as DNA: TGTGCCAGCAGGAACCCTAGCGGGAGTTATCGCAATGAGCAGTTCTTC. It encodes CASRNPSGSYRNEQFF.

The chain has TRBV5-4 and TRBJ2-5; D is unresolved. This CDR3 spans 14 amino acids. Trimming took 1 base from V and 5 from J, leaving 12 bases between them. The germline CDR1 and CDR2 sequences are SGHNT and YYREEE (reference sequence). The CDR3 is CASSLTSAQETQYF. The CDR3 DNA follows: TGTGCCAGCAGCTTGACATCCGCCCAGGAGACCCAGTACTTC.

The CDR3 nucleotides are TGCAGCGTCCCGGACGAGAGGGGCAGGGGGCTGGGCACTGAAGCTTTCTTT. Its protein product is CSVPDERGRGLGTEAFF. The V and J genes are TRBV29-1 and TRBJ1-1; 8 bases are shared with TRBD1. Germline V CDR1 and CDR2: SQVTM, ANQGSEA. CDR3 size: 17 residues. Trimming at V came to 6 bases and at J to 4 bases, leaving 19 bases not matched to a gene.

The chain carries TRBV27 and TRBJ2-7; the D is unclear. The CDR3 covers 11 residues. The germline V gene encodes CDR1 MNHEY and CDR2 SMNVEV (reference sequence). Trimming removed 5 bases from V and 5 bases from J, with 7 bases in between. CDR3 nucleotides: TGTGCCAGCAGTCGAGGCCACGAGCAGTACTTC. As protein: CASSRGHEQYF.

The rearrangement uses TRBV30 and TRBJ2-7, with D possibly matching TRBD1 (6 bases). V was cut by 3 bases and J by 0 bases, with 15 bases left in between. Germline V gene lookup returns CDR1 GTSNPN and CDR2 SVGIG (reference sequence). The CDR3 totals 15 residues. The CDR3 coding sequence is TGTGCCTGGAGCCACAGGGACCCCATCTCCTACGAGCAGTACTTC. This encodes CAWSHRDPISYEQYF.

The CDR3 spells CASSPGIGLADNEQFF. CDR3 DNA: TGTGCCAGCAGCCCGGGAATCGGACTAGCGGACAATGAGCAGTTCTTC. This rearrangement joins TRBV5-4 to TRBJ2-1, with 10 bases lining up with TRBD2. With 4 bases clipped from V and 5 bases from J, the junction kept 9 bases outside the gene matches. The CDR3 covers 16 residues. Germline V gene sequence: CDR1 SGHNT, CDR2 YYREEE (reference sequence).

The rearrangement uses TRBV4-2 and TRBJ2-3; TRBD1 agrees at 9 bases. V lost 3 bases and J lost 3; bases outside the gene matches: 4. This CDR3 comprises 15 residues. CDR1 LGHNA and CDR2 YNFKEQ come from the germline V gene. The CDR3 sequence: CASSHTGTGTDTQYF. CDR3 bases: TGTGCCAGCAGCCACACCGGGACAGGGACAGATACGCAGTATTTT.

The rearrangement links TRBV5-8 to TRBJ2-3; TRBD1 agrees at 11 bases. The CDR3 has 16 residues. Germline CDR1 reads SGHTS; CDR2 reads YDEGEE. Losses at the gene ends were 5 bases for V and 2 bases for J; bases not matched to a gene: 7. The CDR3: CASRPGQGAHTDTQYF. CDR3 bases: TGTGCCAGCAGACCCGGACAGGGGGCGCACACAGATACGCAGTATTTT. The full variable domain, its missing parts supplied by reference TRBV5-8 and TRBJ2-3, is EAGVTQSPTHLIKTRGQQATLRCSPISGHTSVYWYQQALGLGLQFLLWYDEGEERNRGNFPPRFSGRQFPNYSSELNVNALELEDSALYLCASRPGQGAHTDTQYFGPGTRLTVL.

The chain joins TRBV21-1 to TRBJ2-1; TRBD2, as called in the table, went unchecked against the DNA. TRBV21-1 is a pseudogene. The CDR3 sequence is 21 residues long. Here the CDR3 reads CASSSQRGLAGGRGSYNEQFF. The CDR3 DNA follows: TGTGCCAGCAGCTCCCAAAGGGGTCTAGCGGGAGGGCGGGGCTCCTACAATGAGCAGTTCTTC.

V gene TRBV27 combines with J gene TRBJ2-1; the match to TRBD2 covers 7 bases. The CDR3 is made up of 13 amino acids. Germline trimming cut 7 bases from V and 4 bases from J; bases unmatched to any gene: 4. The germline CDR1 and CDR2 sequences are MNHEY and SMNVEV (reference sequence). This CDR3 reads CASNNGGYNEQFF. The CDR3 nucleotides read TGTGCCAGCAATAACGGGGGGTACAATGAGCAGTTCTTC.

The chain recombines TRBV29-1 with TRBJ2-1; D gene uncertain. The CDR3 totals 13 residues. Germline assignment: CDR1 SQVTM and CDR2 ANQGSEA. V dropped 4 bases and J dropped 0 bases, with 7 bases sitting between them. The DNA of the CDR3 is TGCAGCGTTGCTGGCGGCTCCTACAATGAGCAGTTCTTC. Protein sequence: CSVAGGSYNEQFF.

CDR3 loop: CASSSDRANTGELFF. DNA for the CDR3: TGTGCCAGCTCATCGGACAGGGCGAACACCGGGGAGCTGTTTTTT. The chain recombines TRBV18 with TRBJ2-2, with 8 bases aligning to TRBD1. With V trimmed by 5 bases and J by 0 bases, 2 bases remained unmatched. The germline V gene encodes CDR1 KGHSH and CDR2 LQKENI. This CDR3 comprises 15 residues.

Turning to this clone: Germline is not matched at one junction end, which may reflect a read error. This chain connects TRBV2 to TRBJ1-1; D is uncertain. CDR1 and CDR2 from the germline V gene are SNHLY and FYNNEI. The CDR3 is 8 amino acids. The CDR3 region has the DNA TGTGCCAGCAGTCTCCGGGAGTTT. Protein sequence: CASSLREF.

The chain employs TRBV7-8 and TRBJ2-2; D gene ambiguous. The CDR3 runs 17 residues. Germline V gene sequence: CDR1 SGHVS, CDR2 FQNEAQ. Trimming took 0 bases from V and 5 from J, leaving 16 bases between them. The CDR3 coding sequence is TGTGCCAGCAGCTTAGCACGTCGCGAGCGTGTAACCGGGGAGCTGTTTTTT. Translation gives CASSLARRERVTGELFF.